Given below is one T cell receptor (beta chain) in context. The sample comes from a study of blood T cell repertoires in COVID-19. Overall study: From the United States, Italy and Spain came samples of acute and convalescent COVID-19. From T cells, B-cell-depleted T cells, or PBMCs came the material, which was cDNA or gDNA.

TCRdb's table, derived via immunoSEQ multiplex PCR, lists solely in-frame clones and lacks some. Of approximately 40,000 clones in the sample, about 90% were seen once. This CDR3 contains 12 residues. Germline-derived CDR1 and CDR2 are MNHEY and SVGAGI. The V and J ends lost 9 bases and 6 bases, in that order; junction bases with no gene match: 6. This clonotype originated in a man between 60 and 75 years old with COVID-19, enrolled during active disease. The chain links TRBV6-5 to TRBJ2-7, with 9 bases aligning to TRBD1. Sequencing used peripheral blood. CDR3 sequence: CASRQGDGEQYF. The CDR3 DNA follows: TGTGCCAGTAGACAGGGGGATGGCGAGCAGTACTTC.